One and the same sample provided the 6 T cell receptor beta chains below, sequenced in a study of blood T cell repertoires in COVID-19. Clones were read by immunoSEQ multiplex PCR, and TCRdb kept only the in-frame ones, dropping some. The sample holds 110,000 to 150,000 clones, around 80% seen once. Sequenced: peripheral blood. The receptors were sampled from a woman between 45 and 60 years old with acute or convalescent COVID-19.

This clone was detected once. V gene TRBV4-2 combines with J gene TRBJ2-7; TRBD1 matches 9 bases. V gave up 4 bases and J gave up 5 bases; unmatched junction bases: 6. The CDR3 is 14 residues long. Germline-derived CDR1 and CDR2 are LGHNA and YNFKEQ. The CDR3 DNA reads TGTGCCAGCAGCCTGGGGACAGGGACGGACGAGCAGTACTTC. This sequence encodes CASSLGTGTDEQYF.

The V and J genes are TRBV3-1 (or the pseudogene TRBV3-2) and TRBJ2-7, with TRBD2 as a possible D gene (6 bases). This CDR3 contains 14 residues. V was cut by 4 bases and J by 2 bases, with 12 bases left in between. The germline CDR1 and CDR2 sequences are LGHDT and YNNKEL (reference sequence). CDR3: CASSPDAGTYEQYF. The CDR3 DNA sequence: TGTGCCAGCAGCCCGGACGCGGGAACCTACGAGCAGTACTTC.

Here the CDR3 DNA reads TGTGCCAGCAGCTTAGCCCCAGGGGTGCCTTATGGCTACACCTTC. This encodes CASSLAPGVPYGYTF. The rearrangement links TRBV7-9 to TRBJ1-2, with a weak D call TRBD1 (6 bases). CDR1 is SEHNR and CDR2 is FQNEAQ in the germline V gene (reference sequence). V was shortened by 0 bases and J by 5 bases, with 13 bases between the two germline ends. The CDR3 consists of 15 residues.

The J gene is TRBJ2-7, the V gene TRBV6-1, with D uncertain. The CDR3 extends over 15 amino acids. CDR1 and CDR2 from the germline V gene are MNHNS and SASEGT. Trimming stripped 2 bases from V and 2 bases from J, with 13 bases between. This CDR3 is CASSEFPHTPYEQYF. As DNA, the CDR3 is TGTGCCAGCAGTGAATTCCCGCACACCCCCTACGAGCAGTACTTC.

The V call is TRBV5-1, the J call TRBJ1-1, with a possible D match to TRBD1 (6 bases). V was clipped by 0 bases and J by 0 bases, with 12 bases between them. The CDR3 extends over 16 amino acids. The germline CDR1 and CDR2 sequences are SGHRS and YFSETQ. CDR3 loop: CASSLAGASMNTEAFF. The CDR3 bases are TGCGCCAGCAGCTTGGCAGGGGCCTCTATGAACACTGAAGCTTTCTTT.

The V gene is TRBV27, the J gene TRBJ2-7; TRBD2 aligns across 7 bases. Germline V gene data show CDR1 as MNHEY and CDR2 as SMNVEV (reference sequence). The CDR3 runs 14 residues. V shed 0 bases, J shed 6 bases, and the junction held 5 bases outside the gene matches. CDR3 region: CASSLSFSGGEQYF. CDR3 coding DNA: TGTGCCAGCAGTTTATCGTTTTCGGGGGGCGAGCAGTACTTC.